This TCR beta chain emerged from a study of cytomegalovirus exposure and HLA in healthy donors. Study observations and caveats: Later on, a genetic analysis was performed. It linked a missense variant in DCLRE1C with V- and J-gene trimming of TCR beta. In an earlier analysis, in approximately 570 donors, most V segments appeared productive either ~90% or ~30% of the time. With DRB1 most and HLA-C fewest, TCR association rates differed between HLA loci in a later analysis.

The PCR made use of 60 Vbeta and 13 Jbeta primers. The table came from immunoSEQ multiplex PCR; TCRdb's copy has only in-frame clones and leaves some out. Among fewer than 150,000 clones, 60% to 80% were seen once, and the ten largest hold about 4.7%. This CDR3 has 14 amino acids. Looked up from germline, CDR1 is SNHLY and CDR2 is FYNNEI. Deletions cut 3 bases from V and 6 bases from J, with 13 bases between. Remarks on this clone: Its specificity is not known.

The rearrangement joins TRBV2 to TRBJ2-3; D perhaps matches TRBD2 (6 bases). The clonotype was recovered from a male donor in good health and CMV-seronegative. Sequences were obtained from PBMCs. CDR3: CASSDYGGMDTQYF. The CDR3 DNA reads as TGTGCCAGCAGTGATTATGGGGGGATGGATACGCAGTATTTT.